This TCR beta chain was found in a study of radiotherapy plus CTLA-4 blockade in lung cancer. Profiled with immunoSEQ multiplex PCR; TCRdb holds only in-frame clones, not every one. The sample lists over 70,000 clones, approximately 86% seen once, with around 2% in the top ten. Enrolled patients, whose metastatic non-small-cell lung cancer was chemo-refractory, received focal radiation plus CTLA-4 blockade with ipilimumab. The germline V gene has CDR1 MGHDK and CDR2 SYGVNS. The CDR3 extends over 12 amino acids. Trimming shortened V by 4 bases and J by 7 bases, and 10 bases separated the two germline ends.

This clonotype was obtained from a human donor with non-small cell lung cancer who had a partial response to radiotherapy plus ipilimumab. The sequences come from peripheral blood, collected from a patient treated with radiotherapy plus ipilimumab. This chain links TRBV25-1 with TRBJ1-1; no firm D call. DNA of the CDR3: TGTGCCAGCAGTGGGCAACACCTTGAAGCTTTCTTT. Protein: CASSGQHLEAFF.